Presented here are 29 T cell receptor beta chains from one specimen sequenced in a study of identical twins. Using its own MiXCR run on the 5' RACE reads, TCRdb lists one record per CDR3 protein. The sample consists of roughly 710,000 distinct CDR3 sequences, around 6% of them appearing once. The sample comprised naive T cells sorted from blood. The receptors originated from a man between 18 and 35 years old in good health.

The gene calls are TRBV11-2 and TRBJ1-1; possibly TRBD1 for D (5 bases). The CDR3 extends over 14 amino acids. From germline, CDR1 is SGHAT and CDR2 FQNNGV. V lost 5 bases to trimming and J lost 6 bases, with 16 bases between them. CDR3 DNA sequence: TGTGCCAGCAGCCCAGGACGGGGGTTCGCTGAAGCTTTCTTT. Amino acids: CASSPGRGFAEAFF.

The chain links TRBV11-2 to TRBJ2-3; 7 nucleotides align to TRBD2. With V trimmed by 11 bases and J by 5 bases, 13 bases remained unmatched. The CDR3 is made up of 14 amino acids. Germline V gene lookup returns CDR1 SGHAT and CDR2 FQNNGV. Written as DNA, the CDR3 is TGTGCCGCGGGCCCGGCGGGAGACGTAGATACGCAGTATTTT. Its translation is CAAGPAGDVDTQYF.

Written as DNA, the CDR3 is TGTGCCAGCACCCGGACAGGTGAGCAGTACTTC. Translation gives CASTRTGEQYF. The V call is TRBV6-1, the J call TRBJ2-7, with 7 bases that match TRBD1. Trimming cost V 7 bases and J 7 bases; bases outside gene matches: 4. CDR3 length: 11 amino acids. Germline CDR1 is MNHNS and CDR2 is SASEGT.

Many counts were recorded for this clonotype. The chain carries TRBV9 and TRBJ2-5; 11 bases are a match to TRBD2. Germline assignment: CDR1 SGDLS and CDR2 YYNGEE. The trim removed 4 bases at V and 4 bases at J, leaving 6 bases unmatched. The CDR3 covers 15 residues. Here the CDR3 reads CASSLLAGEGETQYF. Here the CDR3 DNA reads TGTGCCAGCAGCTTACTAGCGGGAGAGGGAGAGACCCAGTACTTC.

This clonotype was observed many times. V and J are TRBV27 and TRBJ2-4; no clear D. The CDR3 is 15 residues long. Per the germline V gene, CDR1 is MNHEY and CDR2 is SMNVEV (reference sequence). V lost 5 bases and J 0 bases, leaving 11 bases between the germline ends. CDR3 DNA: TGTGCCAGCAGTACAGAGATCCTAGCCAAAAACATTCAGTACTTC. Translating it yields CASSTEILAKNIQYF.

In this sample, this clonotype turned up many times. V gene TRBV10-3 combines with J gene TRBJ2-7, with a weak D call TRBD1 (6 bases). CDR1 and CDR2 (germline): ENHRY, SYGVKD. V lost 0 bases and J 3 bases, leaving 15 bases between the germline ends. The CDR3 consists of 16 residues. The CDR3: CAISESGARPYYEQYF. The CDR3 DNA reads TGTGCCATCAGTGAGTCGGGGGCCCGACCTTACTACGAGCAGTACTTC.

The table lists this clonotype with many counts. The V and J genes are TRBV20-1 and TRBJ2-3, with 10 nucleotides matching TRBD2. The CDR3 length is 18 residues. J gave up 2 bases and V 0 bases, and 11 bases lay outside the gene matches. Germline V CDR1 and CDR2: DFQATT, SNEGSKA (reference sequence). The CDR3 sequence is CSARDREAGGPITDTQYF. DNA for the CDR3: TGCAGTGCTAGAGATAGGGAAGCGGGAGGGCCAATCACAGATACGCAGTATTTT.

This clonotype showed up many times. This rearrangement joins TRBV10-3 to TRBJ2-3; D could derive from TRBD1 or TRBD2 (6 bases each). V was cut by 2 bases and J by 8 bases, with 20 bases left in between. This CDR3 is built from 16 residues. The germline V gene encodes CDR1 ENHRY and CDR2 SYGVKD. This chain's CDR3 is CAISEEGGVSAGTQYF. The CDR3 DNA reads as TGTGCCATCAGTGAGGAGGGGGGAGTCTCCGCAGGTACGCAGTATTTT.

This clonotype was detected a few times. V and J are TRBV7-2 and TRBJ2-7; possibly TRBD2 for D (6 bases). The germline V and J ends were trimmed by 5 bases and 3 bases, with 17 bases remaining between them. Germline V gene sequence: CDR1 SGHTA, CDR2 FQGNSA. This CDR3 has 15 amino acids. The CDR3 loop reads CASSRDGSAGYEQYF. The CDR3 DNA reads TGTGCCAGCAGCCGGGACGGGAGTGCGGGCTACGAGCAGTACTTC.

This clonotype has at least ten counts. This chain uses TRBV6-1 with TRBJ2-7; 8 nucleotides match TRBD2. The germline V gene has CDR1 MNHNS and CDR2 SASEGT. This CDR3 comprises 15 residues. The V segment lost 6 bases and the J segment 2 bases; nucleotides outside the gene matches: 9. The chain's CDR3 is CASSGGLAGPYEQYF. In DNA form, the CDR3 reads TGTGCCAGCAGCGGGGGGCTAGCGGGCCCCTACGAGCAGTACTTC.

This clonotype was seen a few times. The rearrangement links TRBV18 to TRBJ1-6, with 7 bases that match TRBD1. V shed 5 bases, J shed 2 bases, and the junction held 6 bases outside the gene matches. The CDR3 is 16 amino acids. CDR1 is KGHSH and CDR2 is LQKENI in the germline V gene. The CDR3 sequence: CASSASGTAYNSPLHF. The CDR3 DNA sequence: TGTGCCAGCTCAGCCTCCGGGACAGCCTATAATTCACCCCTCCACTTT.

This clonotype was picked up many times. The chain joins TRBV5-1 to TRBJ1-4; the D gene is possibly TRBD1 (5 bases). V shed 3 bases and J shed 7 bases, with 19 bases lying between them. The CDR3 extends over 16 amino acids. Germline V gene data show CDR1 as SGHRS and CDR2 as YFSETQ. The CDR3 DNA is TGCGCCAGCAGCTCTAAAGGTGGCCAGGGCCCTGAAAAACTGTTTTTT. This codes for CASSSKGGQGPEKLFF.

This clonotype was seen repeatedly, ten times or more. The chain combines TRBV10-3 with TRBJ1-6; 9 bases line up with TRBD1. The length of the CDR3 is 15 residues. Per germline, CDR1 ENHRY and CDR2 SYGVKD. J lost 12 bases, V lost 7 bases, and 13 bases had no gene match. The CDR3 DNA is TGTGCCATCACCGGGACAGGGATTGGGTCGGGACCCCTCCACTTT. Protein product: CAITGTGIGSGPLHF.

The chain recombines TRBV7-2 with TRBJ1-2; 8 nucleotides match TRBD1. This CDR3 is built from 17 residues. Germline trimming cut 3 bases from V and 2 bases from J; bases unmatched to any gene: 11. Germline lookup yields CDR1 SGHTA and CDR2 FQGNSA. The chain's CDR3 is CASSFQGALSQNYGYTF. Here the CDR3 DNA reads TGTGCCAGCAGCTTTCAGGGGGCGCTTTCCCAAAACTATGGCTACACCTTC.

This clonotype was counted a few times. This chain joins TRBV6-1 and TRBJ1-5, with 9 bases identical to TRBD1. The CDR3 has 15 amino acids. V was pared by 4 bases and J by 4 bases, with 5 bases of the junction left unmatched. CDR1 is MNHNS, CDR2 SASEGT, per germline. The CDR3 DNA reads TGTGCCAGCAGTGTAGGACAGGGGCTAAATCAGCCCCAGCATTTT. Its translation: CASSVGQGLNQPQHF.

This clonotype was recorded many times. This chain joins TRBV29-1 and TRBJ2-3; the D gene could be TRBD1 or TRBD2 (5 bases each). In germline, CDR1 is SQVTM, CDR2 ANQGSEA. Trimming took off 8 bases at V and 4 bases at J, with 19 bases between the two ends. The CDR3 runs to 14 residues. Written as DNA, the CDR3 is TGCAGCCCTACAGGAGGCGAGTTTTCAGATACGCAGTATTTT. Residues: CSPTGGEFSDTQYF.

In its sample, this clonotype was seen many times. The chain uses TRBV29-1 and TRBJ2-7, with D tentatively TRBD1 (6 bases). The germline V and J ends were trimmed by 7 bases and 1 base, with 8 bases remaining between them. This CDR3 comprises 11 residues. Germline loops: CDR1 SQVTM, CDR2 ANQGSEA. This CDR3 reads CSAQGSYEQYF. CDR3 DNA sequence: TGCAGCGCACAGGGTTCCTACGAGCAGTACTTC.

V usage is TRBV7-8 and J usage is TRBJ1-5; D gene uncertain. Germline V gene data show CDR1 as SGHVS and CDR2 as FQNEAQ. The CDR3 spans 15 residues. With 1 base removed from V and 7 bases from J, the gap between germline ends came to 14 bases. Here the CDR3 reads CASSLVQAPTQPQHF. DNA for the CDR3: TGTGCCAGCAGCTTAGTTCAAGCCCCAACACAGCCCCAGCATTTT.

This clonotype showed up many times. The J gene is TRBJ2-1, the V gene TRBV10-3; TRBD2 matches 13 bases. Germline values: CDR1 ENHRY, CDR2 SYGVKD. V shed 2 bases and J 10 bases; nucleotides not matched to a gene: 8. The CDR3 has 16 residues. CDR3 nucleotides: TGTGCCATCAGTGAGCCGAGCGGACTAGCGGGAGTCGAGCAGTTCTTC. Translating it yields CAISEPSGLAGVEQFF.

The CDR3 loop reads CASSQEGSTYNEQFF. The CDR3, as DNA: TGCGCCAGCAGCCAAGAAGGGAGCACCTACAATGAGCAGTTCTTC. This sequence joins TRBV4-3 and TRBJ2-1, with D tentatively TRBD2 (5 bases). The germline V gene encodes CDR1 LGHNA and CDR2 YSLEER. The CDR3 is made up of 15 amino acids. The V end lost 0 bases, the J end lost 2 bases, and 8 bases lay between the germline ends.

This chain connects TRBV6-1 to TRBJ2-3; 13 bases agree with TRBD2. This CDR3 contains 16 residues. With V trimmed by 7 bases and J by 5 bases, 9 bases remained unmatched. Germline CDR1 MNHNS, CDR2 SASEGT. As DNA, the CDR3 is TGTGCCAGCACCAAACTAGCGGGAGGGCAGCGAGATACGCAGTATTTT. Amino acids: CASTKLAGGQRDTQYF.

At least ten counts were recorded for this clonotype. The V call is TRBV4-1, the J call TRBJ2-7, with D possibly being TRBD1 (6 bases). Germline V gives CDR1 MGHRA, CDR2 YSYEKL. The CDR3 runs 14 residues. Deletions cut 0 bases from V and 2 bases from J, with 8 bases between. The CDR3 sequence is CASSQDSGAYEQYV. The CDR3 nucleotides read TGCGCCAGCAGCCAAGATTCAGGGGCCTACGAGCAGTACGTC.

This clonotype was recorded many times. The chain employs TRBV20-1 and TRBJ1-4; no firm D call. V was shortened by 6 bases and J by 2 bases, with 13 bases between the two germline ends. Germline-derived CDR1 and CDR2 are DFQATT and SNEGSKA (reference sequence). There are 14 residues in the CDR3. CDR3 region: CSAKPGSTNEKLFF. CDR3 DNA: TGCAGTGCCAAACCCGGCAGCACTAATGAAAAACTGTTTTTT.

This chain connects TRBV19 to TRBJ1-1; D is unresolved. The germline CDR1 and CDR2 sequences are LNHDA and SQIVND (reference sequence). V was cut by 3 bases and J by 2 bases, with 13 bases left in between. This CDR3 spans 15 amino acids. The CDR3 loop reads CASSMTSGGNTEAFF. The DNA for the CDR3 is TGTGCCAGTAGTATGACGTCAGGAGGAAACACTGAAGCTTTCTTT.

This clonotype was recorded many times. The V and J genes are TRBV12-3 or TRBV12-4 and TRBJ1-4; D uncertain. CDR3 length equals 16 residues. The ends were cut back, 7 bases at V and 0 bases at J, with 15 bases in the middle. The DNA of the CDR3 is TGTGCCAGCATCATCGGGCCGCTTGCAACTAATGAAAAACTGTTTTTT. This encodes CASIIGPLATNEKLFF.

This clonotype was counted many times. This rearrangement joins TRBV5-1 to TRBJ1-6; possible D gene TRBD1, 6 bases. From germline, CDR1 is SGHRS and CDR2 YFSETQ. The CDR3 covers 15 residues. Trimming removed 2 bases from V and 10 bases from J, with 16 bases in between. This CDR3 is CASSLNVGGESPLHF. DNA of the CDR3: TGCGCCAGCAGCTTAAATGTGGGGGGCGAATCACCCCTCCACTTT.

Ten or more counts support this clonotype. CDR3 nucleotides: TGTGCCAGCAGCCCCCCCGGGACAGGGTCGGAAAAACTGTTTTTT. Its protein is CASSPPGTGSEKLFF. The chain joins TRBV9 to TRBJ1-4; 9 positions match TRBD1. Germline V gene sequence: CDR1 SGDLS, CDR2 YYNGEE. Trimming removed 4 bases from V and 8 bases from J; junction bases left unmatched: 9. This CDR3 has 15 amino acids. The complete variable domain, with remaining parts taken from reference TRBV9 and TRBJ1-4, reads DSGVTQTPKHLITATGQRVTLRCSPRSGDLSVYWYQQSLDQGLQFLIQYYNGEERAKGNILERFSAQQFPDLHSELNLSSLELGDSALYFCASSPPGTGSEKLFFGSGTQLSVL.

There are many counts of this clonotype. This CDR3 reads CASSYSLSTDTQYF. For the CDR3, the DNA is TGTGCCAGCAGTTACTCGCTAAGCACAGATACGCAGTATTTT. The V call is TRBV6-2 or TRBV6-3, the J call TRBJ2-3, with D hard to call. With 0 bases removed from V and 0 bases from J, the gap between germline ends came to 4 bases. This CDR3 contains 14 residues. Germline values: CDR1 MNHEY, CDR2 SVGEGT.

The chain combines TRBV6-1 with TRBJ2-5; D remains unclear. Trimming took off 3 bases at V and 0 bases at J, with 8 bases between the two ends. CDR3 length equals 14 residues. In germline, CDR1 is MNHNS, CDR2 SASEGT. Here the CDR3 DNA reads TGTGCCAGCAGTGATTGGCAGGACCAAGAGACCCAGTACTTC. Translation: CASSDWQDQETQYF.